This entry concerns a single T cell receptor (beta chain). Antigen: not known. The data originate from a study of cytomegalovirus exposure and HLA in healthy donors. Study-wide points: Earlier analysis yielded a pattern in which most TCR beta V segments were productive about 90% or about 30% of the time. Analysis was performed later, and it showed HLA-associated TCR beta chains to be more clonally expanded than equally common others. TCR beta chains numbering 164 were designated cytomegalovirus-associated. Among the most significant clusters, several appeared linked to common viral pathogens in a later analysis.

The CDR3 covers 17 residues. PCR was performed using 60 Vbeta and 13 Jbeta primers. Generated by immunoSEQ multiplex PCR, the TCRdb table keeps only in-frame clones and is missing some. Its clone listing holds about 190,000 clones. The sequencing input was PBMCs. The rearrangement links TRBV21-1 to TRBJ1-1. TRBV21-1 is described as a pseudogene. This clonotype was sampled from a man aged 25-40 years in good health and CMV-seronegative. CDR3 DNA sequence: TGTGCCAGCAGCCCTCAGAGGAGGGATCCCATGAACACTGAAGCTTTCTTT. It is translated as CASSPQRRDPMNTEAFF.